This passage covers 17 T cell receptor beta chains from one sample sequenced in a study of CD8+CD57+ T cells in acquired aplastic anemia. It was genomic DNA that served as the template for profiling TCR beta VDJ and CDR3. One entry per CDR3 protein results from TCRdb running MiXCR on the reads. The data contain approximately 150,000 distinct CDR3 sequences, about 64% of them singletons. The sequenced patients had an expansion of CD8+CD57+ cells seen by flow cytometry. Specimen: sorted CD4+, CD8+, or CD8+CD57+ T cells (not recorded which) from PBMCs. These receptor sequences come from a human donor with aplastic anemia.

CDR3: CASSLGRGTYTGELFF. As DNA, the CDR3 is TGCGCCAGCAGTCTCGGCAGGGGAACGTACACCGGGGAGCTGTTTTTT. V usage is TRBV10-1 and J usage is TRBJ2-2, with D tentatively TRBD1 (6 bases). The V end lost 5 bases, the J end lost 3 bases, and 16 bases lay between the germline ends. CDR1 WNHNN and CDR2 SYGVQD come from the germline V gene (reference sequence). The CDR3 totals 16 residues.

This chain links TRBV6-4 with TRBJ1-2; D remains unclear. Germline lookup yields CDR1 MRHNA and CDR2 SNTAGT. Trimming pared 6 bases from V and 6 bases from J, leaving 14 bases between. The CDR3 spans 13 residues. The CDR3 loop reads CASSLTGNNGYTF. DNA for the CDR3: TGTGCCAGCAGCCTGACTGGGAACAATGGCTACACCTTC.

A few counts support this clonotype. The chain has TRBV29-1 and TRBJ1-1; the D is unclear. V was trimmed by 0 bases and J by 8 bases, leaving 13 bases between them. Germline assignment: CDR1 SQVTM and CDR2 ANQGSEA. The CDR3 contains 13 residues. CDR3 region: CSVEEVRGPEAFF. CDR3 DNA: TGCAGCGTTGAAGAAGTGAGAGGACCAGAAGCTTTCTTT. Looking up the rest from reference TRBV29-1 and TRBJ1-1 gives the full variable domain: SAVISQKPSRDICQRGTSLTIQCQVDSQVTMMFWYRQQPGQSLTLIATANQGSEATYESGFVIDKFPISRPNLTFSTLTVSNMSPEDSSIYLCSVEEVRGPEAFFGQGTRLTVV.

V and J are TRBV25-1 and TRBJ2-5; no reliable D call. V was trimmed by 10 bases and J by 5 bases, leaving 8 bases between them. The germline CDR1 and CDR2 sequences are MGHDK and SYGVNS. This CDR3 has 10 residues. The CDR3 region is CATKWETQYF. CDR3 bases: TGTGCCACTAAATGGGAGACCCAGTACTTC.

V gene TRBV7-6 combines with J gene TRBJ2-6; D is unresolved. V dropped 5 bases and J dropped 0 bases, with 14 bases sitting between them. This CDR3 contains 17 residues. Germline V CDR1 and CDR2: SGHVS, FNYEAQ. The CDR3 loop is CASSPTHTASGANVLTF. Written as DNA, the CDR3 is TGTGCCAGCAGCCCAACACACACAGCCTCTGGGGCCAACGTCCTGACTTTC.

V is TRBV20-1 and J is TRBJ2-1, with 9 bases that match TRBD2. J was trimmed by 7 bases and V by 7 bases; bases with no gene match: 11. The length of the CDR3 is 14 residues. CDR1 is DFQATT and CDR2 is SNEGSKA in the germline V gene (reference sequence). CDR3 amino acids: CSVPLSGSLNEQFF. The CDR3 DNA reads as TGCAGTGTTCCGCTTAGCGGGAGTTTAAATGAGCAGTTCTTC.

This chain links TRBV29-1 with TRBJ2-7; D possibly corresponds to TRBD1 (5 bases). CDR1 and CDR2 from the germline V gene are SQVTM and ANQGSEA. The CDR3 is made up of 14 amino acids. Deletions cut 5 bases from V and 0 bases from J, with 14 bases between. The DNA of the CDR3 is TGCAGCGTTTATGAGGACACGAGCTCCTACGAGCAGTACTTC. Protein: CSVYEDTSSYEQYF.

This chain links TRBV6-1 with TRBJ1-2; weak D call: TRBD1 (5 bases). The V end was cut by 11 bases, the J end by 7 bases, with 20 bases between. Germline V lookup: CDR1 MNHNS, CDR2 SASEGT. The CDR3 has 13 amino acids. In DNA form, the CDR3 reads TGTGCCGGAGGGACGGCCCCTATGGGTGGCTACACCTTC. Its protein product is CAGGTAPMGGYTF.

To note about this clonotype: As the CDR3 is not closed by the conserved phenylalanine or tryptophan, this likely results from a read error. The CDR3 bases are TGTGCCAGTAGTCGGGGACTCAGAGATACGCAGTATCTT. Translated, it gives CASSRGLRDTQYL. This chain links TRBV19 with TRBJ2-3; a weak D match, TRBD2 (6 bases). From germline, CDR1 is LNHDA and CDR2 SQIVND (reference sequence). CDR3 length: 13 residues. Trimming shortened V by 5 bases and J by 5 bases, and 11 bases separated the two germline ends.

As DNA, the CDR3 is TGTGCCACCAGTGTTTCGACTAGTCTCTACGAGCAGTTCTTC. This codes for CATSVSTSLYEQFF. The rearrangement joins TRBV24-1 to TRBJ2-1, with TRBD2 as a possible D gene (6 bases). The CDR3 spans 14 residues. The V end was cut by 5 bases, the J end by 10 bases, with 17 bases between. Germline V gene sequence: CDR1 KGHDR, CDR2 SFDVKD.

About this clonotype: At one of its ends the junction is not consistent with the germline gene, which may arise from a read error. The CDR3: CASSLGDDQGTQYF. The CDR3 bases are TGCGCCAGCAGCTTGGGTGACGACCAAGGGACCCAGTACTTC. The V gene is TRBV5-6, the J gene TRBJ2-5; D not certain. Per the germline V gene, CDR1 is SGHDT and CDR2 is YYEEEE. This CDR3 comprises 14 residues.

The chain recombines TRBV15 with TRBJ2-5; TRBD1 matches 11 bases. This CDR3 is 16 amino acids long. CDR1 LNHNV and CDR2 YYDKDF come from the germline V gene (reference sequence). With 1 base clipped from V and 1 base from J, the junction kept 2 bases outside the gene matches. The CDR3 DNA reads TGTGCCACCAGCAGAGGGGGACAGGGGGTCCAAGAGACCCAGTACTTC. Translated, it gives CATSRGGQGVQETQYF. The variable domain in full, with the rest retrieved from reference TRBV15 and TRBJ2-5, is DAMVIQNPRYQVTQFGKPVTLSCSQTLNHNVMYWYQQKSSQAPKLLFHYYDKDFNNEADTPDNFQSRRPNTSFCFLDIRSPGLGDTAMYLCATSRGGQGVQETQYFGPGTRLLVL.

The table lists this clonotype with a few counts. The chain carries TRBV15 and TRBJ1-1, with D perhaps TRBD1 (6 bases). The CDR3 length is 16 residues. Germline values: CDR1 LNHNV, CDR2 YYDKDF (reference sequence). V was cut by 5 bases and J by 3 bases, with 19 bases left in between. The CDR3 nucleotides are TGTGCCACCAGCCCCCAAGGGGGAAGGAGGGACACTGAAGCTTTCTTT. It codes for CATSPQGGRRDTEAFF.

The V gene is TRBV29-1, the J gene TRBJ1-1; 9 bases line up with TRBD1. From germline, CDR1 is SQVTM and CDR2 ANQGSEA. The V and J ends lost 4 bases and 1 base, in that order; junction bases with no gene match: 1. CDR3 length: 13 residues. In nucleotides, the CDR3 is TGCAGCGTTGGGGGACAGGGGAACACTGAAGCTTTCTTT. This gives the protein CSVGGQGNTEAFF.

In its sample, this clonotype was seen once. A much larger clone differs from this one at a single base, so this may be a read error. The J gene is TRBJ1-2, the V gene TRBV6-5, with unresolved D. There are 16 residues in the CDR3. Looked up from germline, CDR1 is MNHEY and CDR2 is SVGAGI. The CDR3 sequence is CASGYSSSWEHGKHTF. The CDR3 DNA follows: TGTGCCAGCGGTTACTCTTCGTCTTGGGAACATGGGAAACACACCTTC.

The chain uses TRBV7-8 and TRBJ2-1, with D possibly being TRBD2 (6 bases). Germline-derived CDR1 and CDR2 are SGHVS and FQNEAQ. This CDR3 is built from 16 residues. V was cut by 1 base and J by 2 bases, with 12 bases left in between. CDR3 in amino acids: CASSLEPEGTYNEQFF. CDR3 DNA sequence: TGTGCCAGCAGCTTAGAACCGGAGGGGACCTACAATGAGCAGTTCTTC.

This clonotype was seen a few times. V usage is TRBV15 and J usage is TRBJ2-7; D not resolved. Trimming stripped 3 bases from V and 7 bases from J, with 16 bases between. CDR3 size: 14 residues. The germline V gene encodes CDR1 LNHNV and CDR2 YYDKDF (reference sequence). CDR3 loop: CATSSEAQEKEQYV. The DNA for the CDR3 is TGTGCCACCAGCAGTGAAGCGCAAGAGAAGGAGCAGTACGTC.